The present T cell receptor (beta chain) was sequenced within a study of CD8+CD57+ T cells in acquired aplastic anemia. The V gene's germline CDR1 is KGHDR and CDR2 SFDVKD. The CDR3 sequence is 11 residues long. Trimming shortened V by 5 bases and J by 10 bases, and 10 bases separated the two germline ends. Patients chosen for sequencing had shown CD8+CD57+ cell expansion by flow cytometry. Severe acquired aplastic anemia was present in every patient. No therapy was given to patients before blood sampling. Genomic DNA, the template, was used for profiling of the TCR beta VDJ and CDR3. TCRdb re-analysed the reads in MiXCR, keeping a single row per CDR3 protein. This table holds roughly 280,000 distinct CDR3 sequences, roughly 61% found once.

This sequence was found in a human donor with aplastic anemia. Material for sequencing was sorted CD4+, CD8+, or CD8+CD57+ T cells (not recorded which) from PBMCs. V is TRBV24-1 and J is TRBJ1-1; D remains ambiguous. CDR3 coding DNA: TGTGCCACCAGTGGACCACTCGGAGCTTTCTTT. Protein product: CATSGPLGAFF.